This T cell receptor beta chain was observed in a study of graft-versus-host responses after intestinal transplantation. Study background: Isolated intestinal, liver-intestinal, or multivisceral transplants had been given to the recipients. Anti-thymocyte globulin induction preceded roughly 3 years of tacrolimus and steroid maintenance in all recipients. Overall study findings and caveats: With peak circulating GvH clone levels came an association with early post-transplant HvG declines. Within the allografts of patients who had graft-donor T cell macrochimerism, graft-versus-host to host-versus-graft clonal ratios were high.

Profiled with immunoSEQ multiplex PCR; TCRdb holds only in-frame clones, not every one. The sample lists some 76,000 clones, 80% to 90% seen once, with roughly 8% in the top ten. Turning to this clone: Its target is unknown.

The V end lost 3 bases, the J end lost 4 bases, and 13 bases lay between the germline ends. The germline V gene encodes CDR1 MDHEN and CDR2 SYDVKM. CDR3 length equals 16 residues. The TCR was taken from a human donor who was the organ donor for an intestinal transplant. The material sequenced was unstimulated CD8+ T cells sorted from spleen or lymph node cells, taken before transplant. The chain employs TRBV28 and TRBJ1-6; D perhaps matches TRBD1 (5 bases). Here the CDR3 reads CASSFLYGGYNSPLHF. The CDR3 coding sequence is TGTGCCAGCAGTTTTTTGTATGGGGGTTATAATTCACCCCTCCACTTT.